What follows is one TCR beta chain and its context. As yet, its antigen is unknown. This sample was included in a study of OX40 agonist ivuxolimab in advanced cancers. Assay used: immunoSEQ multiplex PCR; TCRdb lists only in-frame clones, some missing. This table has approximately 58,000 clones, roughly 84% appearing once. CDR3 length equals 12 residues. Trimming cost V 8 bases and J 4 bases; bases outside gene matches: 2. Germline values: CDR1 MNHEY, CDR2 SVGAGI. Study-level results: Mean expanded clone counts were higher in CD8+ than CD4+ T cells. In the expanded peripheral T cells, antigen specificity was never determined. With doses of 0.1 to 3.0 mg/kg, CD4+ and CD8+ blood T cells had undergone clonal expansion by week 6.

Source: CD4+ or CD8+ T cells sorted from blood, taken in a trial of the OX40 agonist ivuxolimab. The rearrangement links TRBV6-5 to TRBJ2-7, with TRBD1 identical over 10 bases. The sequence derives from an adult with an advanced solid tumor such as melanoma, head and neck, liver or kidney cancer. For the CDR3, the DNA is TGTGCCAGCCGGGACAGGGGTTACGAGCAGTACTTC. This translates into CASRDRGYEQYF.